There are a few counts of the clone carrying this TCR delta chain. The likely explanation is a read error, given a far larger clone one base away. At the DNA level, this CDR3 is encoded by other sequences in the same sample as well. This entry belongs to a study of γδ T cells in repeated Plasmodium falciparum infection. Overall study context: Donors had four controlled P. falciparum NF54 infections over roughly 600 days.

The CDR3 runs to 19 residues. The V gene's germline CDR1 is TSWWSYY and CDR2 QGS. Vgamma9/Vdelta2+ and Vdelta2-negative gammadelta T cells were flow-sorted from PBMC for bulk sequencing. TCRdb processed the multiplex PCR reads again with the CATT caller. The data show around 86,000 delta-chain clones, more than 1.4% seen once. Material: gamma-delta T cells from blood. The J gene has no call, while the V gene is TRDV1; TRDD3 is the table's D call, not checked against the DNA. This receptor was obtained from a pool of human donors (malaria-infected and uninfected, not separated). CDR3 sequence reads: CALGELAPGYWGRPGKLIF. The CDR3 DNA reads TGTGCTCTTGGGGAACTAGCTCCGGGGTACTGGGGGAGGCCTGGTAAGCTCATCTTT.